The next 18 T cell receptor beta chains were all read from a single sample in a study of radiation and T cells in renal cell carcinoma (TCRdb year 2020). The time point label here, explained by the study, means: blood 2 weeks post-SBRT. This specimen's treatment or condition label, per the study, means: 15 Gy SBRT to primary tumor, nephrectomy 4 weeks later. Library method: the immunoSEQ multiplex PCR assay. TCRdb took this table from immuneACCESS and kept in-frame rearrangements with V and J called. Such tables lack part of the clones; where checked against another copy, unresolved V genes explain under half of the gap, and the rest is unexplained. This sample holds 100,000 to 150,000 clones; around 85% were observed only once. Of the sample, 5.8% is held by the ten largest clones. The input for sequencing was blood, taken from a patient whose treatment included radiotherapy and nephrectomy. These receptors came from a man over 45 with renal cell carcinoma.

The J gene is TRBJ1-1, the V gene TRBV28; the D is unclear. V gave up 6 bases and J gave up 0 bases, with 8 bases separating them. CDR1 is MDHEN and CDR2 is SYDVKM in the germline V gene. The CDR3 runs 13 residues. DNA of the CDR3: TGTGCCAGCAGCCTAATAGTGAACACTGAAGCTTTCTTT. Translating gives CASSLIVNTEAFF. The full variable domain, its missing parts supplied by reference TRBV28 and TRBJ1-1, is DVKVTQSSRYLVKRTGEKVFLECVQDMDHENMFWYRQDPGLGLRLIYFSYDVKMKEKGDIPEGYSVSREKKERFSLILESASTNQTSMYLCASSLIVNTEAFFGQGTRLTVV.

V gene TRBV30 combines with J gene TRBJ1-2; D remains unclear. The CDR3 has 13 amino acids. Germline loops: CDR1 GTSNPN, CDR2 SVGIG (reference sequence). The V end lost 0 bases, the J end lost 8 bases, and 13 bases lay between the germline ends. The CDR3 DNA reads as TGTGCCTGGAGTGTCATCCGCCGTCAGGGCTACACCTTC. This gives the protein CAWSVIRRQGYTF.

V and J are TRBV7-9 and TRBJ1-2; D unclear. Germline V gene sequence: CDR1 SEHNR, CDR2 FQNEAQ (reference sequence). V was clipped by 4 bases and J by 4 bases, with 16 bases between them. The CDR3 contains 15 residues. CDR3 loop: CASSSDSSSAYGYTF. In nucleotides, the CDR3 is TGTGCCAGCAGCTCGGACTCATCCTCAGCCTATGGCTACACCTTC.

The chain carries TRBV28 and TRBJ1-1; possible D gene TRBD1, 6 bases. The V gene's germline CDR1 is MDHEN and CDR2 SYDVKM. Trimming cost V 7 bases and J 1 base, with 19 bases left between them. This CDR3 has 16 residues. CDR3 bases: TGTGCCAGCACGCCCGGGGCAGGGGTAGGGAACACTGAAGCTTTCTTT. Translated, it gives CASTPGAGVGNTEAFF.

The chain links TRBV28 to TRBJ2-7, with D possibly called TRBD1 or TRBD2 (5 bases each). CDR3 length: 11 amino acids. The germline gives CDR1 MDHEN, CDR2 SYDVKM. V was clipped by 5 bases and J by 6 bases, with 8 bases between them. The CDR3 nucleotides read TGTGCCAGCAGTCTGAGGGGCGAGCAGTACTTC. This gives the protein CASSLRGEQYF.

This clone was detected only a few times. V gene TRBV19 combines with J gene TRBJ1-1; D ambiguous. V lost 2 bases and J 4 bases, leaving 14 bases between the germline ends. The V gene's germline CDR1 is LNHDA and CDR2 SQIVND (reference sequence). CDR3 length: 15 residues. CDR3 sequence (DNA): TGTGCCAGTAGTATAAGGTGGGAGGAGGGCACTGAAGCTTTCTTT. As protein: CASSIRWEEGTEAFF.

This chain connects TRBV5-1 to TRBJ2-7, with D perhaps TRBD2 (5 bases). V lost 0 bases and J lost 0, with 7 bases in between. This CDR3 is built from 14 residues. The V gene's germline CDR1 is SGHRS and CDR2 YFSETQ. DNA for the CDR3: TGCGCCAGCAGCTTGGAAGCGGCCTCCTACGAGCAGTACTTC. Protein product: CASSLEAASYEQYF.

The rearrangement links TRBV7-2 to TRBJ2-5; D might be TRBD1 or TRBD2, each matching 6 bases. The V and J ends lost 2 bases and 1 base respectively, with 11 bases between them. The germline V gene has CDR1 SGHTA and CDR2 FQGNSA. The CDR3 is 15 residues long. In DNA form, the CDR3 reads TGTGCCAGCAGCTTATTTTCGGGGGCCCAAGAGACCCAGTACTTC. Encoded protein: CASSLFSGAQETQYF. The full variable domain, rest sourced from reference TRBV7-2 and TRBJ2-5, is GAGVSQSPSNKVTEKGKDVELRCDPISGHTALYWYRQSLGQGLEFLIYFQGNSAPDKSGLPSDRFSAERTGGSVSTLTIQRTQQEDSAVYLCASSLFSGAQETQYFGPGTRLLVL.

The gene calls are TRBV5-1 and TRBJ2-2; 8 bases line up with TRBD1. CDR1 is SGHRS and CDR2 is YFSETQ in the germline V gene. V gave up 4 bases and J gave up 0 bases; unmatched junction bases: 2. CDR3 length: 15 residues. As DNA, the CDR3 is TGCGCCAGCAGCCTACAGGGGGCGAACACCGGGGAGCTGTTTTTT. It yields the protein CASSLQGANTGELFF.

The CDR3 here is CASSGIQAGSSGNTIYF. For the CDR3, the DNA is TGTGCCAGTAGTGGAATACAGGCGGGGAGCTCTGGAAACACCATATATTTT. This chain uses TRBV19 with TRBJ1-3; tentative D call: TRBD1 (5 bases). The length of the CDR3 is 17 residues. Germline V gene sequence: CDR1 LNHDA, CDR2 SQIVND (reference sequence). V was cut by 5 bases and J by 0 bases, with 17 bases left in between.

V usage is TRBV28 and J usage is TRBJ1-5; weak D call: TRBD1 (5 bases). Trimming took off 1 base at V and 0 bases at J, with 10 bases between the two ends. The CDR3 length is 16 residues. Germline lookup yields CDR1 MDHEN and CDR2 SYDVKM. The CDR3 DNA reads as TGTGCCAGCAGTTTATCGGGGGAAGGTAGCAATCAGCCCCAGCATTTT. Protein: CASSLSGEGSNQPQHF.

The chain's CDR3 is CSVQQGGEKLFF. The CDR3 DNA reads as TGCAGCGTTCAACAGGGTGGTGAAAAACTGTTTTTT. The chain is built from TRBV29-1 and TRBJ1-4; D is possibly TRBD1 (6 bases). The germline CDR1 and CDR2 sequences are SQVTM and ANQGSEA. This CDR3 contains 12 residues. The V and J ends lost 5 bases and 7 bases respectively, with 11 bases between them.

This clone has a single count. The rearrangement links TRBV27 to TRBJ2-3, with D perhaps TRBD2 (5 bases). The CDR3 has 15 residues. Trimming pared 5 bases from V and 0 bases from J, leaving 12 bases between. Germline V gene sequence: CDR1 MNHEY, CDR2 SMNVEV (reference sequence). For the CDR3, the DNA is TGTGCCAGCAGTCCCTGGCGGACTAGCACAGATACGCAGTATTTT. Its protein product is CASSPWRTSTDTQYF.

This chain joins TRBV30 and TRBJ1-2; D gene ambiguous. Trimming took 2 bases from V and 0 from J, leaving 10 bases between them. CDR1 is GTSNPN and CDR2 is SVGIG in the germline V gene (reference sequence). The CDR3 consists of 14 residues. CDR3 sequence reads: CAWSWGRSNYGYTF. The CDR3 DNA sequence: TGTGCCTGGAGTTGGGGAAGATCTAACTATGGCTACACCTTC. The complete variable domain, with remaining parts taken from reference TRBV30 and TRBJ1-2, reads SQTIHQWPATLVQPVGSPLSLECTVEGTSNPNLYWYRQAAGRGLQLLFYSVGIGQISSEVPQNLSASRPQDRQFILSSKKLLLSDSGFYLCAWSWGRSNYGYTFGSGTRLTVV.

Here the CDR3 reads CASSTGAGGNTQYF. The CDR3, as DNA: TGTGCCAGCAGCACGGGAGCGGGTGGAAATACGCAGTATTTT. The gene calls are TRBV2 and TRBJ2-3; D might be TRBD2 (6 bases). Germline V gives CDR1 SNHLY, CDR2 FYNNEI. The germline V and J ends were trimmed by 6 bases and 7 bases, with 17 bases remaining between them. This CDR3 is built from 14 residues. The full variable domain, in which reference TRBV2 and TRBJ2-3 provide the parts outside the CDR3, is EPEVTQTPSHQVTQMGQEVILRCVPISNHLYFYWYRQILGQKVEFLVSFYNNEISEKSEIFDDQFSVERPDGSNFTLKIRSTKLEDSAMYFCASSTGAGGNTQYFGPGTRLTVL.

This clone is a singleton in its sample. The rearrangement uses TRBV11-2 and TRBJ2-5; D is unresolved. Germline loops: CDR1 SGHAT, CDR2 FQNNGV. The CDR3 is 14 residues long. V was pared by 0 bases and J by 7 bases, with 12 bases between. CDR3 amino acids: CASSLDLSRGTQYF. The DNA of the CDR3 is TGTGCCAGCAGCTTAGATCTTAGCCGCGGGACCCAGTACTTC.

The genes are TRBV5-1 and TRBJ2-2; possibly TRBD1 or TRBD2 for D (5 bases each). The CDR3 is 16 amino acids. Trimming left V 4 bases short and J 5 bases short, with 18 bases between. CDR1 is SGHRS, CDR2 YFSETQ, per germline. The CDR3 DNA follows: TGCGCCAGCAGCCCCTGGGACCCGAGGATAACCGGGGAGCTGTTTTTT. Its protein is CASSPWDPRITGELFF.

J is TRBJ2-7 and V is TRBV4-3; TRBD1 matches 7 bases. CDR3 length: 13 amino acids. V lost 8 bases and J lost 1; bases outside the gene matches: 5. Germline V lookup: CDR1 LGHNA, CDR2 YSLEER. The CDR3 nucleotides are TGCGCCAGCCCCGGGACAGTATCCTACGAGCAGTACTTC. Residues: CASPGTVSYEQYF.